The next 6 T cell receptor beta chains were all read from a single sample in a study of cytotoxic CD8 clonotypes in ibrutinib-treated CLL. Assay: immunoSEQ multiplex PCR; the TCRdb copy retains only in-frame clones and omits some. There are about 39,000 clones in the sample; 65% to 70% occur only once, and more than 6% lies in the top ten. The sequenced sample was PBMCs, obtained at disease progression, from a patient treated with ibrutinib. The receptors derive from a human donor with chronic lymphocytic leukemia.

The J gene is TRBJ1-2, the V gene TRBV7-3; D perhaps matches TRBD1 (6 bases). CDR3 length: 13 residues. Germline V lookup: CDR1 SGHTA, CDR2 FQGTGA. V lost 4 bases and J lost 8, with 14 bases in between. The CDR3 spells CASSSSNGGGYTF. The DNA for the CDR3 is TGTGCCAGCAGCTCGAGTAACGGGGGCGGCTACACCTTC.

V gene TRBV5-1 combines with J gene TRBJ1-4; D is unclear. The V end lost 0 bases, the J end lost 6 bases, and 12 bases lay between the germline ends. There are 15 residues in the CDR3. CDR1 is SGHRS and CDR2 is YFSETQ in the germline V gene. The CDR3 nucleotides read TGCGCCAGCAGCTTGGGGGCAGGAAAGGATGAAAAACTGTTTTTT. Translation: CASSLGAGKDEKLFF.

In this sample, this clone turned up once. This chain connects TRBV19 to TRBJ2-5; 12 nucleotides match TRBD2. This CDR3 spans 15 amino acids. V lost 6 bases, J lost 7 bases, and 9 bases stayed unmatched. Germline lookup yields CDR1 LNHDA and CDR2 SQIVND (reference sequence). CDR3 nucleotide sequence: TGTGCCAGTAGCCTAGCGGGAGGGCCTATGGCGACCCAGTACTTC. It codes for CASSLAGGPMATQYF.

This CDR3 reads CASSPRRTGFGEKLFF. DNA of the CDR3: TGTGCCAGCAGCCCTAGGAGGACAGGGTTCGGGGAAAAACTGTTTTTT. The chain recombines TRBV11-2 with TRBJ1-4, with 8 bases lining up with TRBD1. The CDR3 covers 16 residues. The ends lost 5 bases at V and 8 bases at J; junction bases unmatched: 13. CDR1 is SGHAT and CDR2 is FQNNGV in the germline V gene.

The V and J genes are TRBV7-9 and TRBJ2-5, with 10 nucleotides matching TRBD2. Germline CDR1 reads SEHNR; CDR2 reads FQNEAQ (reference sequence). The CDR3 is made up of 16 amino acids. With V trimmed by 5 bases and J by 1 base, 7 bases remained unmatched. This chain's CDR3 is CASSQGLAGAQETQYF. CDR3 DNA sequence: TGTGCCAGCAGCCAAGGGCTAGCGGGGGCCCAAGAGACCCAGTACTTC. The variable domain in full, completed from reference TRBV7-9 and TRBJ2-5, reads DTGVSQNPRHKITKRGQNVTFRCDPISEHNRLYWYRQTLGQGPEFLTYFQNEAQLEKSRLLSDRFSAERPKGSFSTLEIQRTEQGDSAMYLCASSQGLAGAQETQYFGPGTRLLVL.

This rearrangement joins TRBV19 to TRBJ2-1; D is unresolved. The CDR3 sequence is 14 residues long. CDR1 LNHDA and CDR2 SQIVND come from the germline V gene (reference sequence). Trimming shortened V by 3 bases and J by 6 bases, and 12 bases separated the two germline ends. In nucleotides, the CDR3 is TGTGCCAGTAGTATCAGACTTATTTCCAATGAGCAGTTCTTC. Protein sequence: CASSIRLISNEQFF. The full variable domain, its missing parts supplied by reference TRBV19 and TRBJ2-1, is DGGITQSPKYLFRKEGQNVTLSCEQNLNHDAMYWYRQDPGQGLRLIYYSQIVNDFQKGDIAEGYSVSREKKESFPLTVTSAQKNPTAFYLCASSIRLISNEQFFGPGTRLTVL.